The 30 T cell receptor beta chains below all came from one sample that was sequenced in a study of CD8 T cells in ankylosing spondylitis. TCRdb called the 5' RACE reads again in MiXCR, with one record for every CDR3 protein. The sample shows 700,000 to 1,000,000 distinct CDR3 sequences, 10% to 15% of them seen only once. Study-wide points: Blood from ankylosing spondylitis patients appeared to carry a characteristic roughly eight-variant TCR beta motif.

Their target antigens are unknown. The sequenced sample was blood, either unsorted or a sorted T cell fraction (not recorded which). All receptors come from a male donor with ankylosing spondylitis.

Here the CDR3 reads CASSQADRVIEAFF. The CDR3 nucleotides read TGCGCCAGCAGCCAAGCAGACAGGGTGATTGAAGCTTTCTTT. The V call is TRBV4-1, the J call TRBJ1-1; 7 bases map to TRBD1. The CDR3 is made up of 14 amino acids. CDR1 MGHRA and CDR2 YSYEKL come from the germline V gene. The J segment lost 7 bases and the V segment lost 1 base, leaving 6 bases of the junction unmatched.

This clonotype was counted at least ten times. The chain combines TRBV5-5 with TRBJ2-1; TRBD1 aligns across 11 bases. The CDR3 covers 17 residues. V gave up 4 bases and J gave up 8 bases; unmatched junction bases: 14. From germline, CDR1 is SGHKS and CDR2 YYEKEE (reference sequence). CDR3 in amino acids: CASSLVPGTGGIHEQFF. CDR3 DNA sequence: TGTGCCAGCAGCCTAGTGCCCGGGACAGGGGGTATCCATGAGCAGTTCTTC.

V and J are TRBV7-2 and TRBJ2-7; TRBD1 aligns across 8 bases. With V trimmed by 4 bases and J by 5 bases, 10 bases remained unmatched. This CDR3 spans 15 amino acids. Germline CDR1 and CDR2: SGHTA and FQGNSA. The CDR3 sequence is CASSSWDRSRDEQYF. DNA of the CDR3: TGTGCCAGCAGCTCTTGGGACAGGAGTAGAGACGAGCAGTACTTC.

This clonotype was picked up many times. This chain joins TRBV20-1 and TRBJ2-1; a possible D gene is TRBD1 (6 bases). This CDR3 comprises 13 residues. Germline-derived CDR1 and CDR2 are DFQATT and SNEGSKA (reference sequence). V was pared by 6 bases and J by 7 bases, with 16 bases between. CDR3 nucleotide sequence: TGCAGTGCCGCAGTGAACAGGGCAAATGAGCAGTTCTTC. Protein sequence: CSAAVNRANEQFF.

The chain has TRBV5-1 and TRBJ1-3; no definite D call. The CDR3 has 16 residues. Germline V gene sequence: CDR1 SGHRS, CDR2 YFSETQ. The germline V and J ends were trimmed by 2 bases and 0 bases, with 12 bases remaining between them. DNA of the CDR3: TGCGCCAGCAGCTTTGCCCCTAAGGCCTCTGGAAACACCATATATTTT. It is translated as CASSFAPKASGNTIYF.

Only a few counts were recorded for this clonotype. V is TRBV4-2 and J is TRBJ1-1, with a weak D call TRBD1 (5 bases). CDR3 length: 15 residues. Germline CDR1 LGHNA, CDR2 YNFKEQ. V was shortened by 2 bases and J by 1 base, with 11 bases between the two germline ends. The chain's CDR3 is CASSQYSGPNTEAFF. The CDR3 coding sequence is TGTGCCAGCAGCCAATACTCAGGGCCGAACACTGAAGCTTTCTTT.

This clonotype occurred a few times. CDR3 nucleotides: TGTGCCAGCAGCTTGAACAGGGCTCGCACAGATACGCAGTATTTT. It encodes CASSLNRARTDTQYF. The rearrangement uses TRBV7-9 and TRBJ2-3; TRBD1 might be the D (6 bases). Trimming removed 3 bases from V and 1 base from J, with 11 bases in between. The germline V gene has CDR1 SEHNR and CDR2 FQNEAQ (reference sequence). The CDR3 length is 15 residues.

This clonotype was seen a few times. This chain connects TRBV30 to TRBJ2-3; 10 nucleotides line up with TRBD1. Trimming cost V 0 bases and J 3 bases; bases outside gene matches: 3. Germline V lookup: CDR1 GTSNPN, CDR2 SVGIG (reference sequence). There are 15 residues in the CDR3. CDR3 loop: CAWSVGDRGTDTQYF. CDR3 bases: TGTGCCTGGAGTGTAGGGGACAGGGGTACAGATACGCAGTATTTT.

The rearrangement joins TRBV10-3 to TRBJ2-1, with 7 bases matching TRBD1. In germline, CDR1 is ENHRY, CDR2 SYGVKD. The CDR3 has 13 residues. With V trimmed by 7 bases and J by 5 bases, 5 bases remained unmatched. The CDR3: CAITPGQHNEQFF. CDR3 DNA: TGTGCCATCACCCCGGGACAGCACAATGAGCAGTTCTTC.

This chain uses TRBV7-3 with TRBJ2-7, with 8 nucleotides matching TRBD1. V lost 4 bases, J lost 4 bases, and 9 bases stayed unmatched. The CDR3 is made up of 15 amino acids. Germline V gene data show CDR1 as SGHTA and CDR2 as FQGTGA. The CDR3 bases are TGTGCCAGCAGCTACGGGACAGGCGGTGGTTACGAGCAGTACTTC. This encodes CASSYGTGGGYEQYF.

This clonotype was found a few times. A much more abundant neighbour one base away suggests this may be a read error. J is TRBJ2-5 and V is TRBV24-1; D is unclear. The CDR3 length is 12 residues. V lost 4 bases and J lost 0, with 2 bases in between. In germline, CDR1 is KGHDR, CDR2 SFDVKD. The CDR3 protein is CATSENQETQYF. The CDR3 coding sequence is TGTGCCACCAGTGAGAACCAAGAGACCCAGTACTTC.

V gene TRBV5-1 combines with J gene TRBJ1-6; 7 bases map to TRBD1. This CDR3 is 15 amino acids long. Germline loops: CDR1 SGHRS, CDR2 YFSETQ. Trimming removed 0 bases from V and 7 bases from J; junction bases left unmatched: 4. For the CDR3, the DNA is TGCGCCAGCAGCTTGGCGGGACAGATGAATTCACCCCTCCACTTT. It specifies CASSLAGQMNSPLHF.

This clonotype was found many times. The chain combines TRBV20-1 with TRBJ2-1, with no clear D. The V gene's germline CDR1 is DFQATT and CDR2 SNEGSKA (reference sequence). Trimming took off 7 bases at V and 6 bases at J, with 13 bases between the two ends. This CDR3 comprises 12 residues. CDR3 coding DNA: TGCAGTGTCGCAAAAGCTATCAATGAGCAGTTCTTC. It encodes CSVAKAINEQFF.

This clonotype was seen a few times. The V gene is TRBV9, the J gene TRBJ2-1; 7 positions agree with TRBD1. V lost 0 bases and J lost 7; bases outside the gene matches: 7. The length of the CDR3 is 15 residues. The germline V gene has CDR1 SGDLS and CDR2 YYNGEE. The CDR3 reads CASSVGLEQGNEQFF. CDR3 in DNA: TGTGCCAGCAGCGTAGGGCTGGAACAGGGGAATGAGCAGTTCTTC.

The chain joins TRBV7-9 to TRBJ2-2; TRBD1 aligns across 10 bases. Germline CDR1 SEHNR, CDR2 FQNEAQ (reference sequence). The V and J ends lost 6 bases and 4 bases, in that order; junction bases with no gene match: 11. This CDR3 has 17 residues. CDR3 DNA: TGTGCCAGCAGTCTCATGTCCGGGACAGGGGTCACCGGGGAGCTGTTTTTT. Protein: CASSLMSGTGVTGELFF.

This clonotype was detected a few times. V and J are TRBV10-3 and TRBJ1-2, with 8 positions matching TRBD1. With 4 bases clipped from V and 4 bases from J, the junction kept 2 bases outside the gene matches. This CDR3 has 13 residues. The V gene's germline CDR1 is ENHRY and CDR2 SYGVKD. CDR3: CAISAGGPYGYTF. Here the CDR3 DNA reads TGTGCCATCAGTGCAGGGGGCCCCTATGGCTACACCTTC.

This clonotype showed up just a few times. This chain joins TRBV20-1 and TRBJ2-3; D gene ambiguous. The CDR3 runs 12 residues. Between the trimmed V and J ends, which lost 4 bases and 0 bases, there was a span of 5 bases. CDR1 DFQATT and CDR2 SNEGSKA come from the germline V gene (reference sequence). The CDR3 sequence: CSAKPSTDTQYF. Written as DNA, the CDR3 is TGCAGTGCTAAGCCCAGCACAGATACGCAGTATTTT.

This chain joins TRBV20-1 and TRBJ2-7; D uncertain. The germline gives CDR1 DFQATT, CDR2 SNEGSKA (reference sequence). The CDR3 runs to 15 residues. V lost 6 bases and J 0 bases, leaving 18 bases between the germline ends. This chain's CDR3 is CSAPNPGSFSYEQYF. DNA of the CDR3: TGCAGTGCCCCTAATCCCGGCTCCTTCTCCTACGAGCAGTACTTC.

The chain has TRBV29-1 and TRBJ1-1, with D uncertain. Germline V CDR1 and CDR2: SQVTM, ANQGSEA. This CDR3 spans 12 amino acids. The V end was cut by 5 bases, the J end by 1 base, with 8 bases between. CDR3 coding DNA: TGCAGCGTTCCTGGCGGGAACACTGAAGCTTTCTTT. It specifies CSVPGGNTEAFF.

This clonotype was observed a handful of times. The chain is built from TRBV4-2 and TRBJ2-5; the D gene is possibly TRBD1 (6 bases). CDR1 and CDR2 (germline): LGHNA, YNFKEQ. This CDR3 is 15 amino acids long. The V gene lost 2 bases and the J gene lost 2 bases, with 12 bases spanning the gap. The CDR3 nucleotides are TGTGCCAGCAGCCAACTTGGACAGACTCAAGAGACCCAGTACTTC. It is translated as CASSQLGQTQETQYF.

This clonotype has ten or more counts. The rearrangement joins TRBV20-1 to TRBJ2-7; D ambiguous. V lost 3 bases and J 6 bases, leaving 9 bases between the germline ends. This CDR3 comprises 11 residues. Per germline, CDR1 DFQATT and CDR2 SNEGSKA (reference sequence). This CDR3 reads CSARLILEQYF. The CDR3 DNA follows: TGCAGTGCTAGGTTAATTCTCGAGCAGTACTTC.

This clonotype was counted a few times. CDR3 sequence reads: CASSLHGVRSLHF. As DNA, the CDR3 is TGTGCCAGCAGTCTCCATGGGGTTCGCTCCCTCCACTTT. The chain recombines TRBV5-5 with TRBJ1-6, with D hard to call. This CDR3 has 13 amino acids. With 5 bases removed from V and 14 bases from J, the gap between germline ends came to 17 bases. Germline V gene sequence: CDR1 SGHKS, CDR2 YYEKEE (reference sequence).

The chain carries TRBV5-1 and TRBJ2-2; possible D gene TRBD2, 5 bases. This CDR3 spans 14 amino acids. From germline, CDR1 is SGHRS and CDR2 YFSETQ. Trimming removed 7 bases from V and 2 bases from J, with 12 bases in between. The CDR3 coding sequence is TGCGCCAGCCGGGGTTTTGGTAACACCGGGGAGCTGTTTTTT. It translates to CASRGFGNTGELFF.

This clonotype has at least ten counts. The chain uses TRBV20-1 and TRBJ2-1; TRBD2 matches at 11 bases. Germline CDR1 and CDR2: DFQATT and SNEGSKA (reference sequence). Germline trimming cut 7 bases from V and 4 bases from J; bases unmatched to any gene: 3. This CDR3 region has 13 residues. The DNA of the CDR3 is TGCAGTGACGGGACTAGCGGTTACAATGAGCAGTTCTTC. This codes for CSDGTSGYNEQFF.

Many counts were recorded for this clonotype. CDR3 in amino acids: CASSLRDTPAGYTF. The CDR3 DNA follows: TGTGCCAGCAGTTTGCGGGATACACCCGCTGGCTACACCTTC. V usage is TRBV12-3 or TRBV12-4 and J usage is TRBJ1-2; D is uncertain. This CDR3 has 14 amino acids. V was cut by 3 bases and J by 7 bases, with 15 bases left in between.

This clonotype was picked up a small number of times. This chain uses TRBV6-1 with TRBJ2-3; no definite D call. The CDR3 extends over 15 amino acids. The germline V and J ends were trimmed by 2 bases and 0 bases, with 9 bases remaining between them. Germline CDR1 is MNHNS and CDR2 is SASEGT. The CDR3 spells CASSEYDGSTDTQYF. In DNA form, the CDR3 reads TGTGCCAGCAGTGAATACGACGGTAGCACAGATACGCAGTATTTT.

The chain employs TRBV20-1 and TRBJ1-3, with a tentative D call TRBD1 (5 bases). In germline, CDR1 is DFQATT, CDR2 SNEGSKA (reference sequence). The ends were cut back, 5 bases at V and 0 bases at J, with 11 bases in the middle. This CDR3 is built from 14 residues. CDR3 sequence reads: CSASRGGSGNTIYF. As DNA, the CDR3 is TGCAGTGCTTCCCGTGGGGGCTCTGGAAACACCATATATTTT.

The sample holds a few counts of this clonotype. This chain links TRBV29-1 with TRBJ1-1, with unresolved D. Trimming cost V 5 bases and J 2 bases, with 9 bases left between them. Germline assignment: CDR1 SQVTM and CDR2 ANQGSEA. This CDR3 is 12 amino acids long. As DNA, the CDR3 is TGCAGCGTTACCCGGGCAAACACTGAAGCTTTCTTT. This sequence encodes CSVTRANTEAFF.

CDR3 sequence reads: CASSSQTRGGYTF. The CDR3 nucleotides read TGTGCCAGCAGCTCGCAGACCAGGGGTGGCTACACCTTC. This chain uses TRBV7-2 with TRBJ1-2; D might be TRBD1 (6 bases). The CDR3 runs 13 residues. Trimming removed 4 bases from V and 7 bases from J, with 13 bases in between. Germline CDR1 reads SGHTA; CDR2 reads FQGNSA.

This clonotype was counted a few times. The chain's CDR3 is CASSLTGTEANKPYF. In DNA form, the CDR3 reads TGTGCCAGCAGCCTCACCGGGACGGAGGCCAACAAGCCGTACTTC. The chain has TRBV7-2 and TRBJ2-7; either TRBD1 or TRBD2 may fit D (5 bases each). V gave up 5 bases and J gave up 12 bases, with 26 bases separating them. CDR1 SGHTA and CDR2 FQGNSA come from the germline V gene. There are 15 residues in the CDR3.